Detailed here is one TCR beta chain. The source of the sample is a study of shared clonotypes between healthy human individuals. J was trimmed by 1 base and V by 5 bases; bases with no gene match: 16. CDR3 length equals 19 residues. In germline, CDR1 is SGHNT, CDR2 YENEEA. Repertoires were generated with immunoSEQ multiplex PCR, while TCRdb's copy carries only in-frame clones and drops some. The table includes about 680,000 clones, 74% detected once. The origin of this receptor is a woman aged 25-40 years in good health. The rearrangement links TRBV11-3 to TRBJ2-1, with 8 bases aligning to TRBD2. The sample taken for sequencing was memory CD4+ T cells sorted from blood. Sample subset: CD45RA-negative fraction. The CDR3 is CASSAHGGSGDLSYNEQFF. The CDR3 DNA reads TGTGCCAGCAGCGCGCACGGGGGTAGCGGGGATCTATCCTACAATGAGCAGTTCTTC.